This entry concerns a single T cell receptor beta chain. The entry originates in a study of blood T cell repertoires in COVID-19. The wider study: Nucleic acid was either cDNA or gDNA, and it came from T cells, B-cell-depleted T cells, or PBMCs.

Cohort placement rested on clinical history that participants reported themselves. The CDR3 totals 17 residues. V shed 1 base and J 1 base; nucleotides not matched to a gene: 7. Germline CDR1 and CDR2: LGHDT and YNNKEL (reference sequence). Generated by immunoSEQ multiplex PCR, the TCRdb table keeps only in-frame clones and is missing some. The table has 180,000 or so clones, roughly 84% seen once; the top ten hold 1% to 1.5%. This TCR was recovered from a human donor with acute COVID-19. The donor label of this sample is uncertain. The V call is TRBV3-1 (or the pseudogene TRBV3-2), the J call TRBJ2-5, with TRBD2 identical over 9 bases. The sequenced material came from PBMCs or T cells enriched from blood (not recorded which). The CDR3 DNA is TGTGCCAGCAGCCAAGGGGTTAGCGGGGGAGTCCAAGAGACCCAGTACTTC. Translation: CASSQGVSGGVQETQYF.